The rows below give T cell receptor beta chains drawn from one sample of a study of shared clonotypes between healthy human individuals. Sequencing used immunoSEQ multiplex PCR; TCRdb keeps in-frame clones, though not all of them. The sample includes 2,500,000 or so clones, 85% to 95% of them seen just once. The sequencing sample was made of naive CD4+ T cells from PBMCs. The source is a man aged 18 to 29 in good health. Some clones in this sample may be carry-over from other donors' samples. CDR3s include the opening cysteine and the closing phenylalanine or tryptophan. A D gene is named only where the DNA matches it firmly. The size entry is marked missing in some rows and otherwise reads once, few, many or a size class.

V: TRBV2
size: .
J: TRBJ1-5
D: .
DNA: TGTGCCAGCCACCGCGTACCTCTGGGGCCCCAGCATTTT
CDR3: CASHRVPLGPQHF

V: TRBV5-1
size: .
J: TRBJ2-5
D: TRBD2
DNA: TGCGCCAGCAGCTTGTCGTCGGGAGGGCCGAAAGAGACCCAGTACTTC
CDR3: CASSLSSGGPKETQYF

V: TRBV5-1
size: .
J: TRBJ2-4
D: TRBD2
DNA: TGCGCCAGCAGCTTCGGACTAGCGGGAGATTTGGGGGACATTCAGTACTTC
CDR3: CASSFGLAGDLGDIQYF

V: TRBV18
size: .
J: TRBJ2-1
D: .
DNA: TGTGCCAGCTCACCTGAAGGACCGCTCTACAATGAGCAGTTCTTC
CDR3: CASSPEGPLYNEQFF

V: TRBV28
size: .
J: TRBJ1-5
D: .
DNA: TGTGCCAGCCACAGTAATCAGCCCCAGCATTTT
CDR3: CASHSNQPQHF

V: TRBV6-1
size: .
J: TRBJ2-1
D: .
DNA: TGTGCCAGCAGTGCCTACAGGGGAGGGTACAATGAGCAGTTCTTC
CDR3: CASSAYRGGYNEQFF

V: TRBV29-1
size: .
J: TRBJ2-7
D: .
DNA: TGCAGCGTTGATATCTTTGGGTCCTCCTACGAGCAGTACTTC
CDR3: CSVDIFGSSYEQYF

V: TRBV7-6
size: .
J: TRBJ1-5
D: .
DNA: TGTGCCAGCAGCCGAACCCTGGACTTTTTCAATCAGCCCCAGCATTTT
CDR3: CASSRTLDFFNQPQHF

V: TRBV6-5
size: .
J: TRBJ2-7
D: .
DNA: TGTGCCAGCAGTTACCAAAACGAGCAGTACTTC
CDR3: CASSYQNEQYF

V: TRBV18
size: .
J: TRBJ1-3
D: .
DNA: TGTGCCAGCTCACCTCAGGGAGGGGATTACGGAAACACCATATATTTT
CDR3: CASSPQGGDYGNTIYF

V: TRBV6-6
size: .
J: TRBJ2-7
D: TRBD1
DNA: TGTGCCAGCAGACGGACAGGGTATGAGAACGAGCAGTACTTC
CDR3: CASRRTGYENEQYF

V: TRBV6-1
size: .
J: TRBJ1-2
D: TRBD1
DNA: TGTGCCAGCAGTTCTACAGGGGACTATGGCTACACCTTC
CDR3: CASSSTGDYGYTF

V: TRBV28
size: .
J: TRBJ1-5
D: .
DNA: TGTGCCAGCAGTTTAAGGGGCCGCGGACAGCCCCAGCATTTT
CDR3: CASSLRGRGQPQHF

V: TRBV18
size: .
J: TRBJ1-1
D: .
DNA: TGTGCCAGCTCACCACGGCGGGGGGCGGAGGGCACTGAAGCTTTCTTT
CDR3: CASSPRRGAEGTEAFF

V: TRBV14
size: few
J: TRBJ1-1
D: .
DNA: TGTGCCAGCAGTTGGGACGGCCGCACTGAAGCTTTCTTT
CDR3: CASSWDGRTEAFF

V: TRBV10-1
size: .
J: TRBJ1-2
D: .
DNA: TGCGCCAGCAGCCTCGAAAGGGGCTACACCTTC
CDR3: CASSLERGYTF

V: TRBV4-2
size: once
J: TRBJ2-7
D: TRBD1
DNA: TGTGCCAGCAGCCTGACAGGGGGCGCCCCCTCCTCCTACGAGCAGTACTTC
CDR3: CASSLTGGAPSSYEQYF

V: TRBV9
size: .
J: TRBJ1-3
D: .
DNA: TGTGCCAGCAGCGCCTCCCCCGGGGGGGCTGGAAACACCATATATTTT
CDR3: CASSASPGGAGNTIYF

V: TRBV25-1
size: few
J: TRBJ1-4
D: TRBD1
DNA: TGTGCCAGCGGAAGGACAGGAGAAAAACTGTTTTTT
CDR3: CASGRTGEKLFF